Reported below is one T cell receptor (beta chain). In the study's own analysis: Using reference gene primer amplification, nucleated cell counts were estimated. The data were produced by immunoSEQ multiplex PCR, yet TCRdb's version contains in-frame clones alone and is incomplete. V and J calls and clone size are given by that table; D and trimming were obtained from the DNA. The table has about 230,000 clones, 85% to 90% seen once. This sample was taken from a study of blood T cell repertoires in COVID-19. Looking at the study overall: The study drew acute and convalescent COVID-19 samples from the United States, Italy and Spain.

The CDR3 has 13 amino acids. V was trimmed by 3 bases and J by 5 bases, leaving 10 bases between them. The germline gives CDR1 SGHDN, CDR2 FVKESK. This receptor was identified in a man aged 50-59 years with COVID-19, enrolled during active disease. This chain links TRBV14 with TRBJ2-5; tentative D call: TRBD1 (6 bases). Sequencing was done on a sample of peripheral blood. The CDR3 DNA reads TGTGCCAGCAGCCAGGGGGCTAGGGAGACCCAGTACTTC. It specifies CASSQGARETQYF.